The present T cell receptor (beta chain) was sequenced within a study of spatial heterogeneity in lung cancer. Study in general: Counts of TCR transcripts in tumor regions correlated strongly with a matched bulk RNA-seq T cell module score. There were, on average, more than eight raw-read appearances for each unique TCR and UMI combination. Study-level points and caveats: Quantities of ubiquitous and regional expanded TCRs paralleled ubiquitous and regional nonsynonymous mutations, respectively. The recorded estimate of tumor T cell coverage is about 6.8% for alpha chains and roughly 12% for beta chains. Counts of expanded alpha and beta TCRs within tumors tracked the tumor nonsynonymous mutation count.

This clonotype was found many times. As yet, its antigen is unknown. TCRdb used MiXCR to reprocess the 5' RACE reads, holding one entry per CDR3 protein. The data contain 20,000 to 30,000 distinct CDR3 sequences, 8.8% of them singletons. Trimming cost V 3 bases and J 6 bases; bases outside gene matches: 5. The CDR3 extends over 15 amino acids. Per the germline V gene, CDR1 is KGHDR and CDR2 is SFDVKD. Time point described: sample taken at primary tumor resection. This sequence originates from a male donor with early-stage non-small cell lung cancer. The chain combines TRBV24-1 with TRBJ2-1; 9 bases match TRBD2. The sequencing here drew on lung tumor tissue, taken at surgery. CDR3 DNA sequence: TGTGCCACCAGTGATATAAGCGGGGGGTTCAATGAGCAGTTCTTC. Its protein is CATSDISGGFNEQFF.